The next 14 T cell receptor beta chains were all read from a single sample in a study of blood T cell repertoires in COVID-19. Only in-frame clones appear in the TCRdb table, and some are missing; sequencing was by immunoSEQ multiplex PCR. Of about 170,000 clones listed, 88% are singletons. What was sequenced was peripheral blood. These receptors were taken from a man aged 55 to 69 with acute or convalescent COVID-19.

The chain links TRBV19 to TRBJ1-6; D is ambiguous. Trimming removed 3 bases from V and 7 bases from J, with 7 bases in between. The CDR3 contains 13 residues. The V gene's germline CDR1 is LNHDA and CDR2 SQIVND (reference sequence). CDR3 protein: CASSISQNSPLHF. The CDR3 nucleotides are TGTGCCAGTAGTATTTCACAGAATTCACCCCTCCACTTT.

This chain links TRBV2 with TRBJ2-4; 7 bases line up with TRBD2. The CDR3 is 14 residues long. CDR1 SNHLY and CDR2 FYNNEI come from the germline V gene. V lost 11 bases, J lost 0 bases, and 7 bases stayed unmatched. CDR3 region: CACTSVSAKNIQYF. The CDR3 DNA reads TGTGCCTGCACTAGCGTTTCAGCCAAAAACATTCAGTACTTC.

This chain links TRBV24-1 with TRBJ1-2, with unresolved D. V gave up 0 bases and J gave up 5 bases, with 9 bases separating them. The length of the CDR3 is 14 residues. CDR1 is KGHDR and CDR2 is SFDVKD in the germline V gene. CDR3 residues: CATSDLLVDYGYTF. CDR3 sequence (DNA): TGTGCCACCAGTGATTTGCTTGTAGATTATGGCTACACCTTC.

This clone has just one count. The V gene is TRBV7-2, the J gene TRBJ2-1; 7 positions agree with TRBD2. V shed 1 base and J 9 bases; nucleotides not matched to a gene: 12. Germline V gene sequence: CDR1 SGHTA, CDR2 FQGNSA. The CDR3 loop spans 16 amino acids. Here the CDR3 DNA reads TGTGCCAGCAGCTTAGTAGGGGCGGGAGCGATATTTGAGCAGTTCTTC. This sequence encodes CASSLVGAGAIFEQFF.

V is TRBV5-1 and J is TRBJ2-2; no definite D call. Germline V gives CDR1 SGHRS, CDR2 YFSETQ. This CDR3 has 13 amino acids. The V end was cut by 2 bases, the J end by 5 bases, with 7 bases between. The CDR3 DNA is TGCGCCAGCAGCTTCGGCGGAACCGGGGAGCTGTTTTTT. Translated: CASSFGGTGELFF. The full variable domain, with the rest looked up from reference TRBV5-1 and TRBJ2-2, is KAGVTQTPRYLIKTRGQQVTLSCSPISGHRSVSWYQQTPGQGLQFLFEYFSETQRNKGNFPGRFSGRQFSNSRSEMNVSTLELGDSALYLCASSFGGTGELFFGEGSRLTVL.

The chain has TRBV27 and TRBJ1-2, with D maybe TRBD1 (5 bases). Germline loops: CDR1 MNHEY, CDR2 SMNVEV (reference sequence). V was trimmed by 10 bases and J by 0 bases, leaving 12 bases between them. The length of the CDR3 is 13 residues. The CDR3 loop is CATSREANYGYTF. The CDR3 DNA is TGTGCCACCAGCAGGGAGGCTAACTATGGCTACACCTTC.

The genes are TRBV5-1 and TRBJ1-1; 9 positions agree with TRBD1. From germline, CDR1 is SGHRS and CDR2 YFSETQ. Trimming took 0 bases from V and 1 from J; bases not matched to a gene: 1. The CDR3 runs 15 residues. CDR3 bases: TGCGCCAGCAGCTTGGAGGGACAGGGGAACACTGAAGCTTTCTTT. It specifies CASSLEGQGNTEAFF.

The rearrangement links TRBV19 to TRBJ1-1; D is perhaps TRBD1 (5 bases). The CDR3 covers 17 residues. Trimming removed 5 bases at V and 0 bases at J, with 19 bases between. Germline-derived CDR1 and CDR2 are LNHDA and SQIVND (reference sequence). The CDR3 DNA follows: TGTGCCAGTAGTTCCGACAGTCGTCTTAGTATGAACACTGAAGCTTTCTTT. Translated: CASSSDSRLSMNTEAFF.

J is TRBJ1-1 and V is TRBV4-1; unclear D gene. The CDR3 has 17 amino acids. V gave up 1 base and J gave up 0 bases, with 15 bases separating them. Germline CDR1 and CDR2: MGHRA and YSYEKL. The CDR3 nucleotides are TGCGCCAGCAGCCAAGGGGTAGGGCGCGGGGTGAACACTGAAGCTTTCTTT. Encoded protein: CASSQGVGRGVNTEAFF.

This chain links TRBV27 with TRBJ1-2; no firm D call. CDR3 length: 14 amino acids. The V end lost 6 bases, the J end lost 0 bases, and 11 bases lay between the germline ends. Germline lookup yields CDR1 MNHEY and CDR2 SMNVEV (reference sequence). For the CDR3, the DNA is TGTGCCAGCAGCCCGCGGAGGACTAACTATGGCTACACCTTC. Its translation is CASSPRRTNYGYTF.

J is TRBJ1-6 and V is TRBV27, with TRBD1 matching over 9 bases. Per germline, CDR1 MNHEY and CDR2 SMNVEV (reference sequence). The J segment lost 7 bases and the V segment lost 5 bases, leaving 9 bases of the junction unmatched. The CDR3 is 16 amino acids. The CDR3 DNA reads TGTGCCAGCAGTCCACGACGGGACAGGGTAAATTCACCCCTCCACTTT. Its translation: CASSPRRDRVNSPLHF.

The chain uses TRBV24-1 and TRBJ2-3; 11 positions match TRBD1. Per the germline V gene, CDR1 is KGHDR and CDR2 is SFDVKD. Trimming removed 4 bases from V and 4 bases from J; junction bases left unmatched: 6. The CDR3 length is 16 residues. CDR3 amino acids: CATSDTRDRGSDTQYF. The CDR3 DNA reads as TGTGCCACCAGTGACACCCGGGACAGGGGGTCAGATACGCAGTATTTT.

CDR3 coding DNA: TGTGCCAGTTCAGGGCGAGAGACCCAGTACTTC. Translated, it gives CASSGRETQYF. The rearrangement links TRBV11-2 to TRBJ2-5; tentatively, D is TRBD1 (5 bases). V gave up 9 bases and J gave up 4 bases, with 9 bases separating them. Germline V gene data show CDR1 as SGHAT and CDR2 as FQNNGV. The CDR3 totals 11 residues.

The chain has TRBV7-9 and TRBJ2-5; 14 nucleotides align to TRBD2. This CDR3 has 16 residues. CDR1 is SEHNR and CDR2 is FQNEAQ in the germline V gene (reference sequence). V lost 5 bases and J lost 5; bases outside the gene matches: 7. CDR3 sequence (DNA): TGTGCCAGCAGCCCACCGGGACTAGCGGGAGTGGAGACCCAGTACTTC. Amino acids: CASSPPGLAGVETQYF.